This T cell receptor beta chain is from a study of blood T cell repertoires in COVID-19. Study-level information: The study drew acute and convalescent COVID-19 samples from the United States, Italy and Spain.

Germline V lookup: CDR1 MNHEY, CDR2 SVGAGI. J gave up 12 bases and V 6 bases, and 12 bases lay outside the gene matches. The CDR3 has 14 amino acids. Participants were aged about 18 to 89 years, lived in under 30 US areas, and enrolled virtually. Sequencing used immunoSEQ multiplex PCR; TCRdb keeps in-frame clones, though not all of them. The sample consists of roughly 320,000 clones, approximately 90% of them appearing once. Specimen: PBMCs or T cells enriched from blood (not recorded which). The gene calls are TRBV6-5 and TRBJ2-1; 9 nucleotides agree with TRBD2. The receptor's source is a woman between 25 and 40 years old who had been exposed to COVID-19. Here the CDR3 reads CASRGAGGPRGQFF. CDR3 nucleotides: TGTGCCAGCAGAGGAGCGGGGGGCCCCCGGGGGCAGTTCTTC.